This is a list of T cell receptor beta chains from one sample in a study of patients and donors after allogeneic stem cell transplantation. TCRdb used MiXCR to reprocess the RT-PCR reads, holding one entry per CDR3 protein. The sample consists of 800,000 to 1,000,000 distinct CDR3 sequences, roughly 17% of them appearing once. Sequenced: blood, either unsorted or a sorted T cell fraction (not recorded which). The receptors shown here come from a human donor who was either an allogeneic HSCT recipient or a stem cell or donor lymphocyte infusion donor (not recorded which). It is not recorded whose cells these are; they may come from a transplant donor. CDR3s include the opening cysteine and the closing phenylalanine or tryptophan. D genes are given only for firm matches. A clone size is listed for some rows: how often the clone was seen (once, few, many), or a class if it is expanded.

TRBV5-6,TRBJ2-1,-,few,CASSLHFGPGNEQFF,TGTGCCAGCAGCTTACACTTCGGCCCTGGGAATGAGCAGTTCTTC
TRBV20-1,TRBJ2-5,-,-,CSASKANLQETQYF,TGCAGTGCTAGTAAGGCTAACTTACAAGAGACCCAGTACTTC
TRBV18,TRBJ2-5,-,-,CASSPNLVSQYF,TGTGCCAGCTCACCCAACTTGGTGTCCCAGTACTTC
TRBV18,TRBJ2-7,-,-,CASSPVGQNEQYF,TGTGCCAGCTCACCAGTTGGACAAAACGAGCAGTACTTC
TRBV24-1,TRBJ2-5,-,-,CATSEPSGPETQYF,TGTGCCACCAGTGAGCCCTCCGGACCGGAGACCCAGTACTTC
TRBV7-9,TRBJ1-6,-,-,CASSFDTKNSPLHF,TGTGCCAGCAGCTTTGATACTAAGAATTCACCCCTCCACTTT
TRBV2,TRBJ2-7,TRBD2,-,CASSALEGLAGLRGEQYF,TGTGCCAGCAGTGCCTTAGAGGGACTAGCGGGTTTGAGAGGAGAGCAGTACTTC
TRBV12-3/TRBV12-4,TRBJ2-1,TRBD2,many,CASSPTSGSGSYNEQFF,TGTGCCAGCAGTCCTACTAGCGGGAGCGGGTCCTACAATGAGCAGTTCTTC
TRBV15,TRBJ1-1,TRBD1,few,CATSRSRDSSLEAFF,TGTGCCACCAGCAGATCCCGGGACAGCAGCCTTGAAGCTTTCTTT
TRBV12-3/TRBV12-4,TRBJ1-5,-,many,CASSGWGDQPQHF,TGTGCCAGCAGTGGCTGGGGGGATCAGCCCCAGCATTTT
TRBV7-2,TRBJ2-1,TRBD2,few,CASSSGLAGGTGNEQFF,TGTGCCAGCAGCTCGGGACTAGCGGGAGGGACGGGAAATGAGCAGTTCTTC
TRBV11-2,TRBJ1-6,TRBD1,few,CASSDRGVKSSYNSPLHF,TGTGCCAGCAGCGACAGGGGGGTTAAAAGCTCCTATAATTCACCCCTCCACTTT
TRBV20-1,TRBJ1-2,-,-,CSAWLEGYYGYTF,TGCAGTGCCTGGCTCGAGGGTTACTATGGCTACACCTTC
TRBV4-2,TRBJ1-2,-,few,CASSPARTSGYTF,TGTGCCAGCAGCCCCGCCAGAACATCCGGCTACACCTTC
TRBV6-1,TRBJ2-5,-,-,CASSSSVSRETQYF,TGTGCCAGCAGCTCCTCCGTTAGTCGGGAGACCCAGTACTTC
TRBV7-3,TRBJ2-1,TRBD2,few,CASSPISGRANEQFF,TGTGCCAGCAGCCCAATTAGCGGGAGGGCTAATGAGCAGTTCTTC
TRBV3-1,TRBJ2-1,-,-,CASSPGTQRGEQFF,TGTGCCAGCAGCCCCGGGACCCAACGGGGTGAGCAGTTCTTC
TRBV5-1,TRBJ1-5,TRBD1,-,CASSWGDRGSNQPQHF,TGCGCCAGCAGCTGGGGGGACAGGGGCAGCAATCAGCCCCAGCATTTT
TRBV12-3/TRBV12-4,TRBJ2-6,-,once,CALSGSGANVLTF,TGTGCCCTTAGCGGTTCTGGGGCCAACGTCCTGACTTTC
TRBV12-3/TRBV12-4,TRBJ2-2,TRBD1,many,CASTPGTGPGELFF,TGTGCCAGCACCCCCGGGACAGGGCCCGGGGAGCTGTTTTTT
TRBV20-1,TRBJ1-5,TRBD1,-,CSASGTGLNQPQHF,TGCAGTGCTAGTGGGACAGGGCTAAATCAGCCCCAGCATTTT
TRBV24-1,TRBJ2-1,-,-,CATSDPGTPMFNEQFF,TGTGCCACCAGTGACCCCGGGACACCCATGTTCAATGAGCAGTTCTTC